What follows is one T cell receptor beta chain and its context. This clonotype was found a few times. The specificity of this receptor is unknown. Within one base of it there is no much larger clone, and no base qualities were kept. Amplification of TCR beta CDR3 regions was carried out from RNA transcripts. A first-round RT-PCR of the TCR CDR3 used the HTBI primer set with the Qiagen OneStep RT-PCR kit. Libraries were constructed in a second round of multiplex PCR, after which size selection and purification were performed. Paired-end sequencing of the libraries was performed with 100 bp reads on an Illumina HiSeq2000. In the authors' own workflow: SOAPnuke was used to process the raw data, removing reads that contained adapters or uncalled bases, had a mean Phred below 15, or lacked an exact match to the constant primer or identifier. High-quality paired reads were merged with COPE v1.2.5, and unique nucleotide sequences were defined as clonotypes. MiTCR v1.1 was used to align clonotypes to the IMGT TRBV, TRBD and TRBJ reference segments. The analysis included only V-J combinations with a frequency above 0.0001, which together covered roughly 99% of the repertoires. A TCS score was defined as the ratio between F50 (clonal expansion) and ExV (chaos), using BLOSUM62-based TCRdist between CDR3 peptides within each V-J. Welch's t-statistics and random forest reduced fewer than 600 V-J features to 13, which were used in a naive Bayes classifier (R e1071). The raw public reads went through TCRdb reprocessing: fastp at Q25, MiXCR clone calling, in-frame beta chains kept. A single entry per CDR3 protein holds the most common genes and DNA from its merged rows. For this entry, the V and J calls and clone size follow TCRdb and not the study's own pipeline. Counted in this sample were 300,000 to 350,000 distinct CDR3 sequences; roughly 17% of them appeared once. The ten largest clones take up roughly a third of the sample.

Via the germline V gene, CDR1 is SGHVS and CDR2 FQNEAQ. The CDR3 measures 15 amino acids from cysteine to phenylalanine. Only the CDR3 DNA is retained, 45 bases long and in frame from the first base. The germline V and J ends show losses of 5 bases and 0 bases respectively, and no gene match explains 5 bases of the junction. The data were taken from a study of T cells in Graves' hyperthyroidism and ophthalmopathy (dated by TCRdb to the late 2010s). Turning to the overall study: Peripheral blood was collected at initial diagnosis, before any treatment. Prospective prediction of ophthalmopathy was tested in an independent validation cohort of 18 to 20 hyperthyroidism patients and 15 to 17 patients who later progressed to ophthalmopathy. For training and testing, the 100 or so patients in the discovery cohort were randomly divided in a 7:3 ratio. After sampling, hyperthyroidism patients received methimazole starting at 30 mg daily, and ophthalmopathy patients received high-dose intravenous methylprednisolone. A discovery cohort of roughly 100 patients, approximately 45 with Graves' ophthalmopathy and about 58 with stable Graves' hyperthyroidism, was used to find distinguishing TCR V-J signatures. In addition, the study compared T-cell repertoires in thyroid tissue and in blood from about 6 Graves' hyperthyroidism patients. The paper describes TCR Vbeta CDR3 sequencing of 120 to 150 peripheral blood samples, made up of some 40 ophthalmopathy patients, roughly 72 hyperthyroidism patients and 17 progressor patients.

Stable Graves' hyperthyroidism was defined as the absence of progression to ophthalmopathy over 18 months of follow-up. The hyperthyroidism patients were between 18 and 65 years old and newly diagnosed, with a disease duration of less than 2 months. Patients with uncontrolled infections, other autoimmune diseases, pregnancy or lactation were excluded. Diagnoses were based on clinical symptoms, serum thyroxine and TRAb, thyroid ultrasound and orbital computed tomography. PBMCs were isolated from about 10 ml of fresh peripheral blood by Ficoll-Paque density gradient centrifugation. Total RNA was extracted using Trizol reagent, and RNA quality was assessed on an Agilent 2100 Bioanalyzer. The paper's findings and limits, for the study overall: In validation, the model predicted progression to ophthalmopathy a median of roughly six months before onset, with approximately 71% sensitivity and 72.22% specificity. Most expanded thyroid clonotypes (frequency above 0.001) were also detected in blood, suggesting blood repertoires may reflect thyroid immune responses. Ophthalmopathy was separated from stable hyperthyroidism by a 13 V-J signature model, with approximately 86% sensitivity and approximately 81% specificity obtained in cross-validation and 80%/75% obtained in testing. No statistical method was used to set the sample size in advance, and investigators knew the group allocation.

Source material: blood. Recombination connected TRBV7-8 to TRBJ2-7; TRBD1 matches 9 bases in the middle. This receptor was taken from a man under 40 with Graves' hyperthyroidism. The CDR3 corresponds to CASSPGTGSSYEQYF. In nucleotides, the sequence is TGTGCCAGCAGCCCCGGGACAGGGAGCTCCTACGAGCAGTACTTC.